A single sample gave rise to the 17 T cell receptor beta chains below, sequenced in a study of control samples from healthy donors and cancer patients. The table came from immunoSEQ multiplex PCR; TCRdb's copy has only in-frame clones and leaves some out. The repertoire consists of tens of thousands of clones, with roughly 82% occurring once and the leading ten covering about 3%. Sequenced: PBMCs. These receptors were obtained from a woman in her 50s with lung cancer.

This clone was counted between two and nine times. CDR3 sequence reads: CASSLTQGSGTEAFF. In nucleotides, the CDR3 is TGCGCCAGCAGCTTGACGCAGGGGTCTGGCACTGAAGCTTTCTTT. V and J are TRBV4-1 and TRBJ1-1, with TRBD1 as a possible D gene (6 bases). The CDR3 sequence is 15 residues long. Germline CDR1 and CDR2: MGHRA and YSYEKL. Trimming shortened V by 5 bases and J by 4 bases, and 17 bases separated the two germline ends.

The DNA for the CDR3 is TGCGCCAGCAGCCAAGATCGATCCAACACTGAAGCTTTCTTT. This codes for CASSQDRSNTEAFF. The genes are TRBV4-3 and TRBJ1-1; D is uncertain. Between the trimmed V and J ends, which lost 0 bases and 2 bases, there was a span of 7 bases. CDR3 length: 14 residues. The germline CDR1 and CDR2 sequences are LGHNA and YSLEER.

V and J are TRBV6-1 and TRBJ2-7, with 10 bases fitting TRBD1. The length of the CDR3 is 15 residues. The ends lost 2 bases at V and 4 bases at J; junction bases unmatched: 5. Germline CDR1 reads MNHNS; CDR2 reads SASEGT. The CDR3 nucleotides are TGTGCCAGCAGTGAACAAGGACAGGGGGTATACGAGCAGTACTTC. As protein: CASSEQGQGVYEQYF.

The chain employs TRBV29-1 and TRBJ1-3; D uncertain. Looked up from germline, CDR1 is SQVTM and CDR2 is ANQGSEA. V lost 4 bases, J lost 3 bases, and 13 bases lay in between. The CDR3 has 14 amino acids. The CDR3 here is CSVGGSSSGNTIYF. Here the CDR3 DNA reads TGCAGCGTTGGAGGGAGCTCGAGTGGAAACACCATATATTTT.

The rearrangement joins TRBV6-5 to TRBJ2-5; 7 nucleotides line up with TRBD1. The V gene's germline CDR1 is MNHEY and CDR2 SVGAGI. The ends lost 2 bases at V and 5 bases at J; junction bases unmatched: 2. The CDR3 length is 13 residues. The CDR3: CASSYDREETQYF. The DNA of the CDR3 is TGTGCCAGCAGTTACGACAGGGAGGAGACCCAGTACTTC.

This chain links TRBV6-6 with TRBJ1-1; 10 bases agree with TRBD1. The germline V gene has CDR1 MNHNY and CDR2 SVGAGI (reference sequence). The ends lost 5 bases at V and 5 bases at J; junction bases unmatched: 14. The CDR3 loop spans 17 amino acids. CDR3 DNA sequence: TGTGCCAGCAGTCGGGTCCCGGGACAGGGGTCGGTAACTGAAGCTTTCTTT. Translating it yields CASSRVPGQGSVTEAFF.

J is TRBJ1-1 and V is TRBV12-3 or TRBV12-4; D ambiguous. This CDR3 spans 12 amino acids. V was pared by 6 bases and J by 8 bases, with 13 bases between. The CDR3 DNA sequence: TGTGCCAGCAGCCCCCGTTGGAGGGAAGCTTTCTTT. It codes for CASSPRWREAFF.

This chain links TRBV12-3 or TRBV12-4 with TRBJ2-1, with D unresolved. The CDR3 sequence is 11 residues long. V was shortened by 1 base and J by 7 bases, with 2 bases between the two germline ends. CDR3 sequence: CASSLENEQFF. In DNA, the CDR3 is TGTGCCAGCAGTTTAGAGAATGAGCAGTTCTTC.

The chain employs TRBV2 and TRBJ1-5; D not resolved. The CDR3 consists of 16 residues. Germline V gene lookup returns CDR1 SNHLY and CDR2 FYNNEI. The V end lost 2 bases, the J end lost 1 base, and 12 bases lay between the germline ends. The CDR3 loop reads CASSERGFKSNQPQHF. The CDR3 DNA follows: TGTGCCAGCAGTGAACGAGGATTTAAGAGCAATCAGCCCCAGCATTTT.

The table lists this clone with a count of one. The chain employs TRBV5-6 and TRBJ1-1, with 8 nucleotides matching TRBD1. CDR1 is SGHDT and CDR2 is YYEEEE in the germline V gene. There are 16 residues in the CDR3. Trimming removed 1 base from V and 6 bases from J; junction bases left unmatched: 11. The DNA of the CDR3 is TGTGCCAGCAGCTTGAAAAGGGTGACAGGGGCCCCTGAAGCTTTCTTT. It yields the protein CASSLKRVTGAPEAFF.

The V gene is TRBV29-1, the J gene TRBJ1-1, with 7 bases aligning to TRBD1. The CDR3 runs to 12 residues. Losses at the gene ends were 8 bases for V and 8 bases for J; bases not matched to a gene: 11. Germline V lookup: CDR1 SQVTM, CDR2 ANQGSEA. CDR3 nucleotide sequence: TGCAGCTCCGGGGGCCCAGGGGGGGAAGCTTTCTTT. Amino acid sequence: CSSGGPGGEAFF.

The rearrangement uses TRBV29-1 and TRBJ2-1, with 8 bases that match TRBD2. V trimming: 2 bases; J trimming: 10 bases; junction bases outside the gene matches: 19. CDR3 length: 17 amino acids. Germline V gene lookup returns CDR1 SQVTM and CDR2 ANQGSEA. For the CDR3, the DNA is TGCAGCGTTGAAATGTCGGGTACGGGGGGGGACACAGAAGAGCAGTTCTTC. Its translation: CSVEMSGTGGDTEEQFF.

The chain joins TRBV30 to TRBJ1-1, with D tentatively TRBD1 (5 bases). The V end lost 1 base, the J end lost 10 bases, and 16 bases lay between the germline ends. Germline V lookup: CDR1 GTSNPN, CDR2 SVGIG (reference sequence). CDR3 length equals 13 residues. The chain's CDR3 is CAWSARGASGAFF. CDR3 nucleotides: TGTGCCTGGAGTGCAAGGGGCGCATCCGGAGCTTTCTTT.

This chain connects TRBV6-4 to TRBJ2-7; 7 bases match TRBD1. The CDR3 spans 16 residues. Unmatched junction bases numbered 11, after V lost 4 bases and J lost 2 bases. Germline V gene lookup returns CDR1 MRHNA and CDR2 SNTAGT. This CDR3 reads CASSVHSGTAAYEQYF. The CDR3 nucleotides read TGTGCCAGCAGTGTCCATTCCGGGACAGCAGCCTACGAGCAGTACTTC.

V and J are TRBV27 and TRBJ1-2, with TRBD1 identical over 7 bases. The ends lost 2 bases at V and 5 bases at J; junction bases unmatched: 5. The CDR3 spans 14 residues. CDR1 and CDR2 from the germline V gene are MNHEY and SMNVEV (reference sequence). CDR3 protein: CASSLTRQGYGYTF. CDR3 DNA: TGTGCCAGCAGTTTAACCCGACAGGGATATGGCTACACCTTC.

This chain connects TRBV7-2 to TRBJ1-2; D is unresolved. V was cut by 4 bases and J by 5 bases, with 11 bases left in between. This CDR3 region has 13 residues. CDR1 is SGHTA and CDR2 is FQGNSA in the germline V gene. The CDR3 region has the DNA TGTGCCAGCAGCTCAGCGACGGCTTATGGCTACACCTTC. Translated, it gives CASSSATAYGYTF.

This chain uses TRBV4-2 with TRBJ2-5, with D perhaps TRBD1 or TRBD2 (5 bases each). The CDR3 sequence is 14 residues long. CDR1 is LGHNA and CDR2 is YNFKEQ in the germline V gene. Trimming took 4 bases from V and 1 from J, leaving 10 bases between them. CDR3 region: CASSPGARQETQYF. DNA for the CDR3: TGTGCCAGCAGCCCCGGGGCCCGCCAAGAGACCCAGTACTTC.